The next 6 T cell receptor beta chains were all read from a single sample in a study of blood T cell repertoires in COVID-19. The method was immunoSEQ multiplex PCR; TCRdb's version includes in-frame clones alone and lacks a portion of them. The sample has around 270,000 clones; 84% are singletons. Sequenced sample: peripheral blood. The receptors here all came from a woman aged 40 to 55 who had recovered from COVID-19.

The chain employs TRBV5-1 and TRBJ1-1; D remains ambiguous. CDR1 is SGHRS, CDR2 YFSETQ, per germline. Between the trimmed V and J ends, which lost 4 bases and 0 bases, there was a span of 19 bases. The CDR3 spans 17 residues. CDR3 amino acids: CASSAGVYAGLNTEAFF. The CDR3 DNA follows: TGCGCCAGCAGCGCGGGAGTTTACGCGGGTTTGAACACTGAAGCTTTCTTT.

The chain carries TRBV29-1 and TRBJ1-4; possible D gene TRBD1, 6 bases. The CDR3 has 14 residues. The V end was cut by 0 bases, the J end by 10 bases, with 15 bases between. Germline lookup yields CDR1 SQVTM and CDR2 ANQGSEA. The CDR3 DNA follows: TGCAGCGTTGAAGAAGGCTGGGGACATGGAAAACTGTTTTTT. It encodes CSVEEGWGHGKLFF.

The chain links TRBV3-1 (or the pseudogene TRBV3-2) to TRBJ1-3, with TRBD1 as a possible D gene (5 bases). The CDR3 totals 14 residues. V gave up 3 bases and J gave up 8 bases, with 14 bases separating them. Germline V gene lookup returns CDR1 LGHDT and CDR2 YNNKEL (reference sequence). CDR3 sequence (DNA): TGTGCCAGCAGCCATGGCAGGACAACGGACACCATATATTTT. Translating gives CASSHGRTTDTIYF.

This chain joins TRBV27 and TRBJ1-2, with D perhaps TRBD1 (6 bases). Germline V gives CDR1 MNHEY, CDR2 SMNVEV (reference sequence). This CDR3 is built from 15 residues. V was pared by 5 bases and J by 3 bases, with 16 bases between. The CDR3 nucleotides read TGTGCCAGCAGTCAAGGGCAGGGGTTGCACTATGGCTACACCTTC. Its protein product is CASSQGQGLHYGYTF.

The chain combines TRBV7-2 with TRBJ2-7, with 14 positions matching TRBD2. CDR1 and CDR2 from the germline V gene are SGHTA and FQGNSA. The CDR3 spans 16 residues. V gave up 5 bases and J gave up 4 bases; unmatched junction bases: 7. CDR3 DNA sequence: TGTGCCAGCAGCCGGGGACTAGCGGGGGCCATGTACGAGCAGTACTTC. Protein sequence: CASSRGLAGAMYEQYF.

This chain joins TRBV5-1 and TRBJ1-2; D unresolved. The CDR3 is 16 amino acids. The germline V gene encodes CDR1 SGHRS and CDR2 YFSETQ. The V end was cut by 1 base, the J end by 3 bases, with 16 bases between. CDR3: CASSLRSFYGYYGYTF. CDR3 in DNA: TGCGCCAGCAGCTTGAGATCTTTTTATGGCTACTATGGCTACACCTTC.